One and the same sample provided the 15 T cell receptor beta chains below, sequenced in a study of OX40 agonist ivuxolimab in advanced cancers. Some clones are missing from TCRdb's copy, which holds only in-frame ones; the method was immunoSEQ multiplex PCR. The table shows around 18,000 clones, with over 70% occurring only once. The sequenced sample was CD4+ or CD8+ T cells sorted from blood, obtained in a trial of the OX40 agonist ivuxolimab. The receptors derive from an adult with an advanced solid tumor such as melanoma, head and neck, liver or kidney cancer.

The chain uses TRBV13 and TRBJ2-2, with TRBD1 identical over 11 bases. V dropped 3 bases and J dropped 10; count of bases not matched to a gene: 4. There are 14 residues in the CDR3. CDR1 and CDR2 from the germline V gene are PRHDT and FYEKMQ (reference sequence). In nucleotides, the CDR3 is TGTGCCAGCAGCTTGGGACAGGGGGTCGTGGAGCTGTTTTTT. This translates into CASSLGQGVVELFF.

V usage is TRBV9 and J usage is TRBJ2-1; D is uncertain. This CDR3 contains 16 residues. The germline V and J ends were trimmed by 0 bases and 0 bases, with 10 bases remaining between them. Germline V lookup: CDR1 SGDLS, CDR2 YYNGEE. The CDR3 here is CASSVEGPPSYNEQFF. The CDR3 DNA sequence: TGTGCCAGCAGCGTAGAGGGTCCGCCCTCCTACAATGAGCAGTTCTTC. The complete variable domain, with remaining parts taken from reference TRBV9 and TRBJ2-1, reads DSGVTQTPKHLITATGQRVTLRCSPRSGDLSVYWYQQSLDQGLQFLIQYYNGEERAKGNILERFSAQQFPDLHSELNLSSLELGDSALYFCASSVEGPPSYNEQFFGPGTRLTVL.

By its share, this clone is medium-sized (0.01 to 0.1%). This sample includes further DNA sequences coding for the same CDR3. The chain recombines TRBV5-6 with TRBJ2-2; D is ambiguous. Germline values: CDR1 SGHDT, CDR2 YYEEEE. With 0 bases removed from V and 4 bases from J, the gap between germline ends came to 4 bases. The CDR3 spans 13 residues. CDR3 DNA: TGTGCCAGCAGCTTGGACGGCACCGGGGAGCTGTTTTTT. It yields the protein CASSLDGTGELFF.

This clone was observed a few times. This rearrangement joins TRBV28 to TRBJ1-2, with D maybe TRBD1 (6 bases). Germline V gene sequence: CDR1 MDHEN, CDR2 SYDVKM. The CDR3 is 10 amino acids. Trimming pared 10 bases from V and 6 bases from J, leaving 9 bases between. For the CDR3, the DNA is TGTGCCACAGGGGATAATGGCTACACCTTC. Translated, it gives CATGDNGYTF.

The genes are TRBV7-2 and TRBJ2-7; D gene unclear. The CDR3 length is 14 residues. V was trimmed by 3 bases and J by 3 bases, leaving 12 bases between them. The germline CDR1 and CDR2 sequences are SGHTA and FQGNSA. The CDR3 spells CASSFERDFYEQYF. CDR3 sequence (DNA): TGTGCCAGCAGCTTTGAAAGAGATTTCTACGAGCAGTACTTC.

The chain carries TRBV7-6 and TRBJ1-1; D uncertain. Germline loops: CDR1 SGHVS, CDR2 FNYEAQ. Trimming removed 0 bases from V and 2 bases from J, with 7 bases in between. The CDR3 length is 14 residues. CDR3 coding DNA: TGTGCCAGCAGCTTAGCAGGTATTAACACTGAAGCTTTCTTT. Its translation is CASSLAGINTEAFF.

The V call is TRBV6-1, the J call TRBJ1-2; TRBD1 might be the D (5 bases). This CDR3 has 14 amino acids. Looked up from germline, CDR1 is MNHNS and CDR2 is SASEGT. Deletions cut 5 bases from V and 4 bases from J, with 14 bases between. DNA of the CDR3: TGTGCCAGCAGTTTACAGGTCGAAGGCTATGGCTACACCTTC. Amino acid sequence: CASSLQVEGYGYTF.

The CDR3 reads CASSLMGQEDEQYF. DNA of the CDR3: TGTGCCAGCAGCTTAATGGGACAGGAGGACGAGCAGTACTTC. This chain links TRBV7-3 with TRBJ2-7; TRBD1 matches at 8 bases. The CDR3 covers 14 residues. Trimming removed 1 base from V and 5 bases from J; junction bases left unmatched: 4. CDR1 is SGHTA, CDR2 FQGTGA, per germline.

By its share, this clone is medium-sized. V usage is TRBV4-2 and J usage is TRBJ2-1; TRBD2 aligns across 8 bases. The CDR3 is 18 residues long. Germline trimming cut 0 bases from V and 16 bases from J; bases unmatched to any gene: 23. CDR1 is LGHNA and CDR2 is YNFKEQ in the germline V gene. Here the CDR3 reads CASSQDLQPGLGIIDNFF. Written as DNA, the CDR3 is TGTGCCAGCAGCCAAGATCTCCAACCGGGACTAGGAATAATAGATAACTTCTTC.

CDR3: CASRSTWNRQETQYF. Here the CDR3 DNA reads TGTGCCAGCAGGTCGACATGGAACCGACAAGAGACCCAGTACTTC. V usage is TRBV28 and J usage is TRBJ2-5; D ambiguous. The V end lost 6 bases, the J end lost 2 bases, and 16 bases lay between the germline ends. This CDR3 is 15 amino acids long. The germline gives CDR1 MDHEN, CDR2 SYDVKM.

This clone was recorded a few times. The chain uses TRBV19 and TRBJ1-1; perhaps TRBD1 as D (6 bases). The CDR3 runs 14 residues. CDR1 and CDR2 from the germline V gene are LNHDA and SQIVND (reference sequence). V lost 5 bases to trimming and J lost 1 base, with 11 bases between them. The CDR3 DNA reads TGTGCCAGTAGTCCCGGGACAAAGAACACTGAAGCTTTCTTT. This codes for CASSPGTKNTEAFF.

In its sample, this clone is medium-sized. V and J are TRBV13 and TRBJ2-5; D possibly corresponds to TRBD2 (6 bases). The CDR3 totals 15 residues. Per germline, CDR1 PRHDT and CDR2 FYEKMQ (reference sequence). V gave up 4 bases and J gave up 2 bases, with 14 bases separating them. As DNA, the CDR3 is TGTGCCAGCAGCTCAGCCGCGGGACCGCAAGAGACCCAGTACTTC. This sequence encodes CASSSAAGPQETQYF.

This chain connects TRBV7-3 to TRBJ2-3; possibly TRBD1 for D (6 bases). This CDR3 is built from 15 residues. Trimming removed 5 bases from V and 6 bases from J, with 18 bases in between. CDR1 and CDR2 (germline): SGHTA, FQGTGA. CDR3 sequence: CASSNTGSILDTQYF. The CDR3 DNA reads TGTGCCAGCAGCAATACAGGGTCCATACTGGATACGCAGTATTTT.

This chain links TRBV19 with TRBJ2-5, with 10 bases fitting TRBD1. The end of the DNA is better explained by TRBJ2-7, so the J call may be wrong. The CDR3 totals 15 residues. Germline loops: CDR1 LNHDA, CDR2 SQIVND (reference sequence). CDR3 amino acids: CASSIVGTGEAEQYF. In DNA form, the CDR3 reads TGTGCCAGTAGTATAGTGGGGACAGGGGAGGCCGAGCAGTACTTC.

The chain employs TRBV25-1 and TRBJ2-1; 8 nucleotides match TRBD2. CDR3 length: 14 amino acids. Germline loops: CDR1 MGHDK, CDR2 SYGVNS. V lost 4 bases to trimming and J lost 7 bases; unmatched junction nucleotides: 6. CDR3 residues: CASSGSGSVNEQFF. CDR3 in DNA: TGTGCCAGCAGTGGAAGCGGGAGTGTTAATGAGCAGTTCTTC.